The sequence of this T cell receptor (beta chain) was determined in a study of blood T cells in healthy people across ages. V shed 4 bases and J shed 0 bases, with 14 bases lying between them. This CDR3 spans 16 amino acids. Germline CDR1 SGHRS, CDR2 YFSETQ. Findings and caveats of the study: Older age went with lower TCR beta diversity per million T cells, in a roughly linear way. The study lacked donor CMV status, which possibly confounded expanded clonotype changes.

With respect to this clonotype: The target antigen is unknown.

Then a second PCR, running about 6 to 12 cycles, was carried out with a sample-barcoded 5' primer and a J-beta primer mix. The authors tagged each cDNA molecule using a template-switch adaptor with 12 random nucleotides. TCRdb recomputed calls from the 5' RACE reads with MiXCR, one row per CDR3 protein. The sample comprises some 1.5 million distinct CDR3 sequences, 28% of which are singletons, and more than 6% rests with the top ten. Total RNA was extracted at no less than 6 micrograms per sample. This rearrangement joins TRBV5-1 to TRBJ2-4, with D possibly matching TRBD1 (5 bases). The TCR comes from a woman aged 25 to 39 in good health. Sample: blood. Written as DNA, the CDR3 is TGCGCCAGCAGCCCCGGAGACAGATTAGCCAAAAACATTCAGTACTTC. Translating it yields CASSPGDRLAKNIQYF.